Following are 2 T cell receptor beta chains from one sample sequenced in a study of blood T cell repertoires in COVID-19. Measured with immunoSEQ multiplex PCR; TCRdb has only the in-frame clones, and not every one. The data show about 150,000 clones, 80% to 85% seen once. Sequences were obtained from peripheral blood. Every receptor here comes from a man aged 18 to 35 with active or convalescent COVID-19.

J is TRBJ1-5 and V is TRBV24-1; D is possibly TRBD1 (6 bases). V was clipped by 4 bases and J by 4 bases, with 10 bases between them. Germline-derived CDR1 and CDR2 are KGHDR and SFDVKD. This CDR3 has 14 residues. The CDR3 sequence is CATSEFDRNQPQHF. The CDR3 DNA reads as TGTGCCACCAGTGAATTTGACAGGAATCAGCCCCAGCATTTT.

V gene TRBV5-1 combines with J gene TRBJ2-4; tentative D call: TRBD2 (7 bases). CDR3 size: 17 residues. V shed 3 bases and J shed 0 bases, with 16 bases lying between them. Germline V gives CDR1 SGHRS, CDR2 YFSETQ. CDR3 amino acids: CASSWDARGAAKNIQYF. The DNA of the CDR3 is TGCGCCAGCAGCTGGGACGCCCGGGGGGCAGCCAAAAACATTCAGTACTTC.